This T cell receptor beta chain comes out of a study of monozygotic twins with inflammatory bowel disease. With respect to this clonotype: What it binds is not known.

Points from the study as a whole: Lower TCRbeta diversity (inverse Simpson) was seen in IBD patients than in healthy co-twins.

A roughly 2.5 ml blood sample was drawn per donor. Whole blood without T cell sorting served as the source of isolated total RNA. TCRdb re-called the 5' RACE reads; every CDR3 protein appears as one record, without DNA. The table for this sample gives a few hundred thousand distinct CDR3 sequences. Germline lookup yields CDR1 MNHNS and CDR2 SASEGT. The CDR3 runs 14 residues. The material sequenced was blood. The origin of this receptor is a human donor with ulcerative colitis or Crohn's disease, or a healthy co-twin of an affected twin (not recorded which). The gene calls are TRBV6-1 and TRBJ1-2; TCRdb lists TRBD1, though no DNA is available to test this call. Here the CDR3 reads CASKVQGNNYGYTF.